Here is one T cell receptor (beta chain) with its context. The data originate from a study of monozygotic twins with inflammatory bowel disease. Germline-derived CDR1 and CDR2 are MNHEY and SVGEGT. The CDR3 sequence is 17 residues long. Following a re-call of the 5' RACE reads, TCRdb has one entry per CDR3 protein and lacks DNA. The sample yields about 440,000 distinct CDR3 sequences, of which the top ten take up about 2.6%. The chain combines TRBV6-2 or TRBV6-3 with TRBJ2-3; without DNA, the TCRdb call of TRBD2 cannot be checked. The TCR sequence derives from a human donor with ulcerative colitis or Crohn's disease, or a healthy co-twin of an affected twin (not recorded which). Sequencing used blood. The CDR3 loop is CASSELAGALSTDTQYF.